The 31 T cell receptor beta chains reported below all come from one sample, sequenced in a study of blood T cell repertoires in COVID-19. Only in-frame clones appear in the TCRdb table, and some are missing; sequencing was by immunoSEQ multiplex PCR. The repertoire holds roughly 120,000 clones, 90% seen once, with approximately 4.6% in the top ten. The sample comprised peripheral blood. All receptors come from a man aged 55 to 70 with COVID-19, enrolled during active disease.

V is TRBV5-5 and J is TRBJ2-7; 9 bases agree with TRBD2. Trimming removed 1 base from V and 2 bases from J; junction bases left unmatched: 16. CDR1 SGHKS and CDR2 YYEKEE come from the germline V gene (reference sequence). This CDR3 is built from 19 residues. CDR3: CASSLMIPSGTGYPYEQYF. In nucleotides, the CDR3 is TGTGCCAGCAGCTTGATGATTCCTAGCGGGACGGGATACCCCTACGAGCAGTACTTC.

J is TRBJ2-5 and V is TRBV2; a weak D match, TRBD1 (7 bases). Germline values: CDR1 SNHLY, CDR2 FYNNEI. The CDR3 loop spans 14 amino acids. V shed 4 bases and J shed 5 bases, with 14 bases lying between them. DNA for the CDR3: TGTGCCAGCAGTGTTCAGGGGGGTGGGGAGACCCAGTACTTC. It translates to CASSVQGGGETQYF.

The chain joins TRBV5-1 to TRBJ2-5, with 11 bases identical to TRBD2. The CDR3 length is 14 residues. The ends lost 4 bases at V and 4 bases at J; junction bases unmatched: 3. Germline V gene lookup returns CDR1 SGHRS and CDR2 YFSETQ. The CDR3 DNA is TGCGCCAGCAGCGAAGGACTAGCGGGAGAGACCCAGTACTTC. Translating it yields CASSEGLAGETQYF. The whole variable domain, remainder taken from reference TRBV5-1 and TRBJ2-5, is KAGVTQTPRYLIKTRGQQVTLSCSPISGHRSVSWYQQTPGQGLQFLFEYFSETQRNKGNFPGRFSGRQFSNSRSEMNVSTLELGDSALYLCASSEGLAGETQYFGPGTRLLVL.

The V and J genes are TRBV18 and TRBJ2-7; 8 nucleotides match TRBD2. Losses at the gene ends were 3 bases for V and 5 bases for J; bases not matched to a gene: 12. The V gene's germline CDR1 is KGHSH and CDR2 LQKENI. The CDR3 runs 16 residues. CDR3 residues: CASSPVGGATSDEQYF. CDR3 coding DNA: TGTGCCAGCTCACCTGTCGGGGGGGCTACTAGCGACGAGCAGTACTTC. The full variable domain, in which reference TRBV18 and TRBJ2-7 provide the parts outside the CDR3, is NAGVMQNPRHLVRRRGQEARLRCSPMKGHSHVYWYRQLPEEGLKFMVYLQKENIIDESGMPKERFSAEFPKEGPSILRIQQVVRGDSAAYFCASSPVGGATSDEQYFGPGTRLTVT.

V gene TRBV3-1 (or the pseudogene TRBV3-2) combines with J gene TRBJ1-6; D not resolved. CDR1 is LGHDT and CDR2 is YNNKEL in the germline V gene (reference sequence). This CDR3 contains 19 residues. With 0 bases removed from V and 4 bases from J, the gap between germline ends came to 19 bases. This CDR3 is CASSQDKEELDLYNSPLHF. CDR3 bases: TGTGCCAGCAGCCAAGATAAGGAGGAGTTGGATTTGTATAATTCACCCCTCCACTTT.

This chain links TRBV12-3 or TRBV12-4 with TRBJ2-4, with 7 bases aligning to TRBD1. V gave up 7 bases and J gave up 6 bases; unmatched junction bases: 3. This CDR3 contains 12 residues. The CDR3 nucleotides are TGTGCCAGCACACAGGGGTCAAACATTCAGTACTTC. The encoded protein is CASTQGSNIQYF.

This clone was seen just once. The chain combines TRBV19 with TRBJ2-5, with 9 bases matching TRBD1. The V and J ends lost 5 bases and 5 bases, in that order; junction bases with no gene match: 6. Germline loops: CDR1 LNHDA, CDR2 SQIVND (reference sequence). The CDR3 has 14 amino acids. The CDR3 here is CASSPQGARETQYF. CDR3 bases: TGTGCCAGTAGTCCACAGGGGGCAAGGGAGACCCAGTACTTC.

This clone was recorded once. The CDR3 loop is CASSSQTIYEQYF. The CDR3 coding sequence is TGTGCCAGCAGCTCGCAGACTATTTACGAGCAGTACTTC. This sequence joins TRBV11-3 and TRBJ2-7; D perhaps matches TRBD2 (5 bases). This CDR3 is built from 13 residues. The germline V gene has CDR1 SGHNT and CDR2 YENEEA. V was pared by 4 bases and J by 4 bases, with 11 bases between.

The V call is TRBV6-1, the J call TRBJ1-5, with TRBD1 matching 8 bases. Germline CDR1 reads MNHNS; CDR2 reads SASEGT. V trimming: 0 bases; J trimming: 8 bases; junction bases outside the gene matches: 6. The CDR3 totals 15 residues. The CDR3 DNA is TGTGCCAGCAGTGAAGCGTCGGACAGGGAAAAGCCCCAGCATTTT. It translates to CASSEASDREKPQHF.

As DNA, the CDR3 is TGTGCCAGCAGCTCAGGGCGCGGTTGGGACACTGAAGCTTTCTTT. Its protein is CASSSGRGWDTEAFF. V is TRBV11-3 and J is TRBJ1-1, with D perhaps matching TRBD1 (5 bases). Trimming removed 4 bases from V and 3 bases from J, with 15 bases in between. CDR1 SGHNT and CDR2 YENEEA come from the germline V gene. CDR3 length: 15 residues.

V is TRBV11-2 and J is TRBJ2-1, with 12 positions matching TRBD2. The CDR3 runs 17 residues. Germline V CDR1 and CDR2: SGHAT, FQNNGV. V was pared by 5 bases and J by 8 bases, with 13 bases of the junction left unmatched. The CDR3 nucleotides read TGTGCCAGCAGCCCAGGGGCGGCTAGCGGGAGGGACGATGAGCAGTTCTTC. Translation: CASSPGAASGRDDEQFF.

The CDR3 loop reads CASSIGQGASQPQHF. The CDR3 DNA is TGTGCCAGTAGTATAGGACAGGGGGCGAGTCAGCCCCAGCATTTT. The rearrangement links TRBV19 to TRBJ1-5, with 10 bases fitting TRBD1. The CDR3 is 15 residues long. Germline-derived CDR1 and CDR2 are LNHDA and SQIVND (reference sequence). V dropped 1 base and J dropped 6; count of bases not matched to a gene: 3.

This rearrangement joins TRBV30 to TRBJ1-2; D remains ambiguous. The CDR3 loop spans 16 amino acids. Germline CDR1 reads GTSNPN; CDR2 reads SVGIG (reference sequence). V gave up 2 bases and J gave up 1 base, with 17 bases separating them. The CDR3 nucleotides are TGTGCCTGGAGTCCCCCGACGGAGATATTTAACTATGGCTACACCTTC. It translates to CAWSPPTEIFNYGYTF. Combining the CDR3 with reference TRBV30 and TRBJ1-2 gives the whole variable domain SQTIHQWPATLVQPVGSPLSLECTVEGTSNPNLYWYRQAAGRGLQLLFYSVGIGQISSEVPQNLSASRPQDRQFILSSKKLLLSDSGFYLCAWSPPTEIFNYGYTFGSGTRLTVV.

This chain uses TRBV30 with TRBJ1-3; D is uncertain. V lost 4 bases and J lost 0, with 10 bases in between. Germline V gene sequence: CDR1 GTSNPN, CDR2 SVGIG (reference sequence). The CDR3 spans 14 residues. The CDR3 loop is CAWNGWSSGNTIYF. CDR3 DNA sequence: TGTGCCTGGAATGGATGGAGCTCTGGAAACACCATATATTTT.

V is TRBV24-1 and J is TRBJ2-7, with 10 bases matching TRBD1. The CDR3 length is 15 residues. V was clipped by 3 bases and J by 4 bases; unmatched bases: 5. Per germline, CDR1 KGHDR and CDR2 SFDVKD. The CDR3 coding sequence is TGTGCCACCAGTGATCCCGGGACAGGGGTATACGAGCAGTACTTC. Encoded protein: CATSDPGTGVYEQYF.

V gene TRBV3-1 (or the pseudogene TRBV3-2) combines with J gene TRBJ2-1; TRBD2 aligns across 14 bases. This CDR3 comprises 19 residues. Germline-derived CDR1 and CDR2 are LGHDT and YNNKEL (reference sequence). The J segment lost 2 bases and the V segment lost 0 bases, leaving 6 bases of the junction unmatched. The CDR3 DNA follows: TGTGCCAGCAGCCAAGATTATGGGACTAGCGGGGGCCCCTACAATGAGCAGTTCTTC. As protein: CASSQDYGTSGGPYNEQFF.

This chain joins TRBV5-6 and TRBJ2-1, with TRBD2 matching over 13 bases. Germline values: CDR1 SGHDT, CDR2 YYEEEE. The length of the CDR3 is 17 residues. With 6 bases clipped from V and 6 bases from J, the junction kept 12 bases outside the gene matches. CDR3 sequence reads: CASTPSGTSGTLNEQFF. In DNA, the CDR3 is TGTGCCAGCACCCCATCCGGGACTAGCGGGACCCTCAATGAGCAGTTCTTC.

The rearrangement joins TRBV7-2 to TRBJ1-4; D unclear. The CDR3 loop spans 13 amino acids. In germline, CDR1 is SGHTA, CDR2 FQGNSA. Trimming shortened V by 5 bases and J by 7 bases, and 11 bases separated the two germline ends. CDR3 amino acids: CASSQRRGEKLFF. CDR3 nucleotide sequence: TGTGCCAGCAGCCAGAGGAGAGGTGAAAAACTGTTTTTT.

This chain links TRBV5-1 with TRBJ1-5; 12 positions match TRBD1. V lost 4 bases and J lost 9; bases outside the gene matches: 5. The germline gives CDR1 SGHRS, CDR2 YFSETQ. The CDR3 runs 14 residues. CDR3 nucleotides: TGCGCCAGCAGCATAGGGACAGGGGGCCTGCCCCAGCATTTT. Translation: CASSIGTGGLPQHF.

V is TRBV11-2 and J is TRBJ2-7; TRBD1 matches at 7 bases. Trimming cost V 1 base and J 4 bases; bases outside gene matches: 4. The CDR3 covers 14 residues. The germline gives CDR1 SGHAT, CDR2 FQNNGV. CDR3 DNA: TGTGCCAGCAGCTTAGGGACAGGTTCTTACGAGCAGTACTTC. Protein sequence: CASSLGTGSYEQYF.

The chain has TRBV12-3 or TRBV12-4 and TRBJ1-1; possible D gene TRBD1, 6 bases. The length of the CDR3 is 13 residues. Trimming pared 3 bases from V and 10 bases from J, leaving 15 bases between. As DNA, the CDR3 is TGTGCCAGCAGTTTTCAAACAGGGAGAACAGCTTTCTTT. Amino acids: CASSFQTGRTAFF.

The chain combines TRBV27 with TRBJ1-4, with 8 nucleotides matching TRBD1. CDR3 length: 13 residues. After removal of 5 bases from V and 7 bases from J, the junction contained 3 bases not matched to a gene. CDR1 and CDR2 from the germline V gene are MNHEY and SMNVEV (reference sequence). The CDR3 DNA reads as TGTGCCAGCAGTCTGACAGGGGTTGAAAAACTGTTTTTT. The encoded protein is CASSLTGVEKLFF.

This clone occurred a few times. The V gene is TRBV27, the J gene TRBJ2-2; the D gene is possibly TRBD1 (6 bases). Germline V lookup: CDR1 MNHEY, CDR2 SMNVEV (reference sequence). CDR3 length: 15 residues. V was pared by 3 bases and J by 7 bases, with 15 bases between. CDR3 sequence reads: CASSFSWGQSGELFF. CDR3 in DNA: TGTGCCAGCAGTTTCTCCTGGGGGCAAAGCGGGGAGCTGTTTTTT.

The chain uses TRBV19 and TRBJ1-4; the D gene is possibly TRBD1 (5 bases). The CDR3 runs to 14 residues. Germline lookup yields CDR1 LNHDA and CDR2 SQIVND (reference sequence). Between the trimmed V and J ends, which lost 6 bases and 7 bases, there was a span of 15 bases. The CDR3 here is CASSPGLGGEKLFF. DNA for the CDR3: TGTGCCAGTAGCCCGGGACTCGGAGGTGAAAAACTGTTTTTT.

The chain has TRBV5-1 and TRBJ1-1, with a possible D match to TRBD1 (5 bases). Between the trimmed V and J ends, which lost 0 bases and 4 bases, there was a span of 16 bases. Looked up from germline, CDR1 is SGHRS and CDR2 is YFSETQ. The CDR3 extends over 16 amino acids. The CDR3 DNA reads as TGCGCCAGCAGCTTGGCCGTGTGGGGGAGGGGCACTGAAGCTTTCTTT. It yields the protein CASSLAVWGRGTEAFF.

J is TRBJ2-1 and V is TRBV6-5, with a tentative D call TRBD2 (6 bases). V was cut by 0 bases and J by 2 bases, with 11 bases left in between. CDR3 length: 16 residues. Germline V CDR1 and CDR2: MNHEY, SVGAGI. In DNA form, the CDR3 reads TGTGCCAGCAGTTACTCGGGGGGTGGGACCTACAATGAGCAGTTCTTC. This sequence encodes CASSYSGGGTYNEQFF.

The rearrangement joins TRBV18 to TRBJ2-1; 8 positions agree with TRBD2. CDR1 is KGHSH and CDR2 is LQKENI in the germline V gene. Losses at the gene ends were 0 bases for V and 2 bases for J; bases not matched to a gene: 3. The CDR3 spans 16 residues. The CDR3 region is CASSPPLGRAYNEQFF. The CDR3 DNA is TGTGCCAGCTCACCACCGCTCGGGAGGGCCTACAATGAGCAGTTCTTC. Using reference TRBV18 and TRBJ2-1 for the parts outside the CDR3, the full variable domain is NAGVMQNPRHLVRRRGQEARLRCSPMKGHSHVYWYRQLPEEGLKFMVYLQKENIIDESGMPKERFSAEFPKEGPSILRIQQVVRGDSAAYFCASSPPLGRAYNEQFFGPGTRLTVL.

V gene TRBV6-6 combines with J gene TRBJ2-7; 7 positions match TRBD1. Trimming at V came to 5 bases and at J to 0 bases, leaving 4 bases not matched to a gene. CDR3 size: 14 residues. Germline CDR1 MNHNY, CDR2 SVGAGI (reference sequence). Here the CDR3 DNA reads TGTGCCAGCAGTCCCGGGACAGCCTCCTACGAGCAGTACTTC. As protein: CASSPGTASYEQYF.

The chain employs TRBV30 and TRBJ1-1; perhaps TRBD1 as D (6 bases). CDR3 length: 14 amino acids. Trimming took 0 bases from V and 8 from J, leaving 16 bases between them. Germline V CDR1 and CDR2: GTSNPN, SVGIG (reference sequence). The CDR3 DNA follows: TGTGCCTGGAGTGTACAGGGACCCCGGGCGGAAGCTTTCTTT. This codes for CAWSVQGPRAEAFF.

V is TRBV29-1 and J is TRBJ1-4, with TRBD1 matching 8 bases. Germline V gene data show CDR1 as SQVTM and CDR2 as ANQGSEA. Trimming removed 2 bases from V and 8 bases from J; junction bases left unmatched: 4. This CDR3 comprises 13 residues. Written as DNA, the CDR3 is TGCAGCGTTGAACAGGGGGCAGGGGAAAAACTGTTTTTT. Its translation: CSVEQGAGEKLFF.

The chain combines TRBV5-4 with TRBJ1-1; 9 positions agree with TRBD1. There are 15 residues in the CDR3. Trimming at V came to 7 bases and at J to 3 bases, leaving 10 bases not matched to a gene. Germline V lookup: CDR1 SGHNT, CDR2 YYREEE (reference sequence). CDR3 loop: CASHKGTGRDTEAFF. CDR3 coding DNA: TGTGCCAGCCATAAAGGGACAGGGAGGGACACTGAAGCTTTCTTT.